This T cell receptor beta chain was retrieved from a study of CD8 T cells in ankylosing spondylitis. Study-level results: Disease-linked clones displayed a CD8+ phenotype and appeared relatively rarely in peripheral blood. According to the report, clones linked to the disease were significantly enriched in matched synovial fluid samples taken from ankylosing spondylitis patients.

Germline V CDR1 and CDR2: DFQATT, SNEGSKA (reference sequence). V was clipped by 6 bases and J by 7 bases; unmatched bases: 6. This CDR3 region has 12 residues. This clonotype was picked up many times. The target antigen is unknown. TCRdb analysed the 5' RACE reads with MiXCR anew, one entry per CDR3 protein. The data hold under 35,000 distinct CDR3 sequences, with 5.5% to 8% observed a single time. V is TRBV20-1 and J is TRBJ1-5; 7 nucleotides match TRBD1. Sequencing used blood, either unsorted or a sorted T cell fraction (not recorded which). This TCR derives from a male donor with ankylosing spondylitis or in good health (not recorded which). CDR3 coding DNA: TGCAGTGCAGACAGGGTAAACCAGCCCCAGCATTTT. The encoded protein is CSADRVNQPQHF.